This entry lists 9 T cell receptor beta chains sequenced from one sample in a study of identical twins. TCRdb ran MiXCR on the 5' RACE reads and lists one entry per CDR3 protein. The sample records about 200,000 distinct CDR3 sequences, roughly a tenth being singletons. The source material was memory T cells sorted from blood. The receptors were sampled from a man in his forties or fifties in good health.

This clonotype was seen many times. The chain links TRBV12-3 or TRBV12-4 to TRBJ2-7; D remains unclear. Trimming took off 3 bases at V and 6 bases at J, with 9 bases between the two ends. CDR3 length equals 12 residues. The CDR3 region is CASSFVPSEQYF. As DNA, the CDR3 is TGTGCCAGCAGTTTTGTCCCTTCCGAGCAGTACTTC.

The genes are TRBV20-1 and TRBJ2-5; the D is unclear. Germline lookup yields CDR1 DFQATT and CDR2 SNEGSKA (reference sequence). V lost 6 bases and J 5 bases, leaving 7 bases between the germline ends. CDR3 length equals 10 residues. The CDR3 loop is CSAGLETQYF. The DNA for the CDR3 is TGCAGTGCGGGGTTGGAGACCCAGTACTTC.

V is TRBV7-6 and J is TRBJ2-1; D unclear. The CDR3 runs 16 residues. Trimming cost V 5 bases and J 2 bases, with 16 bases left between them. CDR1 is SGHVS, CDR2 FNYEAQ, per germline. The CDR3 protein is CASSLELVSTYNEQFF. As DNA, the CDR3 is TGTGCCAGCAGCCTAGAATTAGTTTCGACCTACAATGAGCAGTTCTTC.

This clonotype has more than one count but fewer than ten. The chain recombines TRBV19 with TRBJ1-1, with D possibly TRBD1 on 5 matching bases. In germline, CDR1 is LNHDA, CDR2 SQIVND (reference sequence). The CDR3 sequence is 14 residues long. V lost 1 base and J 1 base, leaving 7 bases between the germline ends. The CDR3: CASSIGGENTEAFF. The CDR3 DNA reads as TGTGCCAGTAGTATAGGGGGCGAGAACACTGAAGCTTTCTTT.

Ten or more counts support this clonotype. The chain's CDR3 is CSVGHMNTEAFF. CDR3 nucleotide sequence: TGCAGCGTTGGGCACATGAACACTGAAGCTTTCTTT. The genes are TRBV29-1 and TRBJ1-1; no clear D. The V gene's germline CDR1 is SQVTM and CDR2 ANQGSEA. The length of the CDR3 is 12 residues. V lost 4 bases and J lost 0, with 6 bases in between. Full variable domain (remainder filled in from reference TRBV29-1 and TRBJ1-1): SAVISQKPSRDICQRGTSLTIQCQVDSQVTMMFWYRQQPGQSLTLIATANQGSEATYESGFVIDKFPISRPNLTFSTLTVSNMSPEDSSIYLCSVGHMNTEAFFGQGTRLTVV.

This clonotype was seen only a few times. V usage is TRBV12-3 or TRBV12-4 and J usage is TRBJ2-3, with D perhaps being TRBD1 or TRBD2 (5 bases each). Trimming cost V 6 bases and J 6 bases, with 13 bases left between them. The CDR3 covers 13 residues. The CDR3 loop reads CASSSYEGDTQYF. The CDR3 nucleotides read TGTGCCAGCAGCTCCTACGAGGGGGATACGCAGTATTTT.

This clonotype occurred many times. The chain is built from TRBV12-3 or TRBV12-4 and TRBJ1-5, with 11 bases lining up with TRBD1. The CDR3 length is 15 residues. V lost 1 base and J lost 6; bases outside the gene matches: 2. The CDR3 DNA is TGTGCCAGCAGTTTAGGGACAGGGGGCTTTCAGCCCCAGCATTTT. Translating it yields CASSLGTGGFQPQHF.

This clonotype was recorded a few times. The chain carries TRBV7-3 and TRBJ2-1; TRBD2 might be the D (5 bases). Trimming removed 3 bases at V and 5 bases at J, with 23 bases between. CDR3 length equals 18 residues. Looked up from germline, CDR1 is SGHTA and CDR2 is FQGTGA. This CDR3 is CASSFSSRKVPRDNEQFF. The CDR3 DNA is TGTGCCAGCAGCTTTTCCTCACGGAAGGTTCCGAGGGACAATGAGCAGTTCTTC. Combining the CDR3 with reference TRBV7-3 and TRBJ2-1 gives the whole variable domain GAGVSQTPSNKVTEKGKYVELRCDPISGHTALYWYRQSLGQGPEFLIYFQGTGAADDSGLPNDRFFAVRPEGSVSTLKIQRTERGDSAVYLCASSFSSRKVPRDNEQFFGPGTRLTVL.

At least ten counts were recorded for this clonotype. The chain uses TRBV11-1 and TRBJ1-2; 7 bases match TRBD1. The CDR3 contains 14 residues. Trimming removed 4 bases from V and 6 bases from J; junction bases left unmatched: 8. Germline V gives CDR1 SGHAT, CDR2 FQDESV (reference sequence). The CDR3 DNA reads TGTGCCAGCAGCTACCAGACAGGGTCGGATGGCTACACCTTC. Translated, it gives CASSYQTGSDGYTF. Based on the CDR3 plus reference TRBV11-1 and TRBJ1-2, the full variable domain is EAEVAQSPRYKITEKSQAVAFWCDPISGHATLYWYRQILGQGPELLVQFQDESVVDDSQLPKDRFSAERLKGVDSTLKIQPAELGDSAMYLCASSYQTGSDGYTFGSGTRLTVV.